These 31 T cell receptor beta chains came from one sample sequenced in a study of T-cell reconstitution after alpha-beta-depleted transplantation in children. A library of TCRbeta sequences, prepared with unique molecular identifiers, was generated. MiXCR, run by TCRdb on the PCR reads, gives a single entry per CDR3 protein. This sample has around 680,000 distinct CDR3 sequences, with 15% to 20% found just once. The sample here was PBMCs from the stem cell graft donor, taken from the stem cell graft. The receptors stem from a human donor who donated a stem cell graft to a child with acute myeloid leukemia.

This clonotype was seen ten or more times. V usage is TRBV7-8 and J usage is TRBJ2-1; no definite D call. The CDR3 spans 15 residues. Per the germline V gene, CDR1 is SGHVS and CDR2 is FQNEAQ. The germline V and J ends were trimmed by 2 bases and 7 bases, with 15 bases remaining between them. In DNA form, the CDR3 reads TGTGCCAGCAGCTTAAGTCCCGGCCGAGGAAATGAGCAGTTCTTC. Translating gives CASSLSPGRGNEQFF.

V gene TRBV27 combines with J gene TRBJ1-5; D is unclear. Per the germline V gene, CDR1 is MNHEY and CDR2 is SMNVEV (reference sequence). This CDR3 region has 13 residues. V dropped 5 bases and J dropped 3 bases, with 8 bases sitting between them. The chain's CDR3 is CASSEFHNQPQHF. Here the CDR3 DNA reads TGTGCCAGCAGTGAATTTCACAATCAGCCCCAGCATTTT.

The CDR3 DNA reads as TGTGCCAGCAGGAGGGGCCGGTATGAGCAGTTCTTC. Amino acids: CASRRGRYEQFF. The V gene is TRBV25-1, the J gene TRBJ2-1; the D gene could be TRBD1 or TRBD2 (5 bases each). V shed 6 bases and J shed 8 bases, with 11 bases lying between them. Germline V gives CDR1 MGHDK, CDR2 SYGVNS. This CDR3 comprises 12 residues.

This clonotype came up many times. The chain joins TRBV20-1 to TRBJ1-1, with D uncertain. Germline V CDR1 and CDR2: DFQATT, SNEGSKA (reference sequence). The CDR3 length is 11 residues. V shed 7 bases and J shed 2 bases, with 8 bases lying between them. The CDR3 sequence: CSGFENTEAFF. CDR3 bases: TGCAGTGGATTTGAAAACACTGAAGCTTTCTTT.

Concerning this clonotype: One junction end disagrees with the germline gene, perhaps due to a read error. This chain connects TRBV6-2 or TRBV6-3 to TRBJ2-3, with D possibly TRBD2 on 6 matching bases. This CDR3 comprises 16 residues. Germline V gene lookup returns CDR1 MNHEY and CDR2 SVGEGT. The CDR3 here is CASSYSRDSPQDTQYF. CDR3 nucleotide sequence: TGTGCCAGCAGTTACTCGCGGGACTCCCCGCAAGATACCCAGTATTTT.

This clonotype was seen at least ten times. The gene calls are TRBV15 and TRBJ2-3; possible D gene TRBD1, 6 bases. V lost 1 base, J lost 1 base, and 12 bases lay in between. CDR3 length equals 16 residues. From germline, CDR1 is LNHNV and CDR2 YYDKDF (reference sequence). CDR3 region: CATSRGFDRRTDTQYF. CDR3 sequence (DNA): TGTGCCACCAGCAGAGGTTTCGACAGGCGCACAGATACGCAGTATTTT.

This clonotype was seen only a few times. The chain recombines TRBV7-9 with TRBJ2-7; 10 nucleotides line up with TRBD2. The CDR3 spans 17 residues. The trim removed 3 bases at V and 4 bases at J, leaving 12 bases unmatched. From germline, CDR1 is SEHNR and CDR2 FQNEAQ (reference sequence). The CDR3 DNA reads as TGTGCCAGCAGCTTGAGCCTCCTAGCGGGGGAACGATACGAGCAGTACTTC. Protein product: CASSLSLLAGERYEQYF.

This clonotype came up a few times. The rearrangement joins TRBV7-6 to TRBJ2-2; 8 bases fit TRBD1. CDR1 and CDR2 (germline): SGHVS, FNYEAQ. The CDR3 length is 17 residues. Trimming took 7 bases from V and 2 from J; bases not matched to a gene: 12. The CDR3 coding sequence is TGTGCCAGCAAGCCAAGGACAGGGCGCACCAACACCGGGGAGCTGTTTTTT. Translated, it gives CASKPRTGRTNTGELFF.

This clonotype was recorded at least ten times. V gene TRBV20-1 combines with J gene TRBJ1-1; D remains ambiguous. The CDR3 loop spans 15 amino acids. Trimming took off 6 bases at V and 0 bases at J, with 17 bases between the two ends. Germline assignment: CDR1 DFQATT and CDR2 SNEGSKA (reference sequence). CDR3 protein: CSAAQVGRMNTEAFF. The CDR3 nucleotides are TGCAGTGCAGCTCAGGTGGGGAGGATGAACACTGAAGCTTTCTTT.

The chain has TRBV7-3 and TRBJ2-2; 9 nucleotides agree with TRBD2. Germline V lookup: CDR1 SGHTA, CDR2 FQGTGA. The ends lost 4 bases at V and 1 base at J; junction bases unmatched: 10. This CDR3 contains 18 residues. CDR3: CASSSRGSGGRNTGELFF. CDR3 coding DNA: TGTGCCAGCAGCTCCCGGGGTAGCGGGGGCCGGAACACCGGGGAGCTGTTTTTT.

The V and J genes are TRBV5-5 and TRBJ2-3, with 10 positions matching TRBD1. CDR1 is SGHKS, CDR2 YYEKEE, per germline (reference sequence). CDR3 length: 15 amino acids. Germline trimming cut 1 base from V and 5 bases from J; bases unmatched to any gene: 4. In DNA form, the CDR3 reads TGTGCCAGCAGCTTGACGGGGGACAGGGGAGATACGCAGTATTTT. Protein: CASSLTGDRGDTQYF.

This clonotype was seen repeatedly, ten times or more. The V gene is TRBV9, the J gene TRBJ1-2, with 7 positions matching TRBD1. Looked up from germline, CDR1 is SGDLS and CDR2 is YYNGEE. V dropped 2 bases and J dropped 5; count of bases not matched to a gene: 9. This CDR3 spans 15 amino acids. The CDR3 sequence is CASSVNPGQAYGYTF. The DNA of the CDR3 is TGTGCCAGCAGCGTCAATCCCGGACAGGCGTATGGCTACACCTTC.

This clonotype appeared a few times. The V call is TRBV7-2, the J call TRBJ1-2; 11 bases fit TRBD1. Germline assignment: CDR1 SGHTA and CDR2 FQGNSA. V was pared by 5 bases and J by 8 bases, with 16 bases of the junction left unmatched. The CDR3 has 17 amino acids. CDR3 amino acids: CASSLQGEDRGHQGYTF. CDR3 sequence (DNA): TGTGCCAGCAGCCTTCAGGGAGAGGACAGGGGGCATCAAGGCTACACCTTC.

This chain uses TRBV20-1 with TRBJ1-2, with D unclear. Trimming left V 0 bases short and J 3 bases short, with 20 bases between. Germline values: CDR1 DFQATT, CDR2 SNEGSKA (reference sequence). The CDR3 length is 17 residues. CDR3 nucleotides: TGCAGTGCTAGAGAGGGCCGGAGGGCCCTCTCGTACTATGGCTACACCTTC. Amino acids: CSAREGRRALSYYGYTF.

This clonotype has ten or more counts. The chain combines TRBV5-1 with TRBJ2-1, with D possibly matching TRBD2 (6 bases). The V gene lost 5 bases and the J gene lost 8 bases, with 14 bases spanning the gap. The CDR3 runs 13 residues. CDR1 and CDR2 from the germline V gene are SGHRS and YFSETQ. The CDR3 bases are TGCGCCAGCAGTAATAGGGAGGTGCATGAGCAGTTCTTC. It yields the protein CASSNREVHEQFF.

This clonotype was seen a handful of times. The rearrangement joins TRBV24-1 to TRBJ2-5; TRBD2 matches at 8 bases. Trimming removed 2 bases from V and 0 bases from J; junction bases left unmatched: 4. Germline assignment: CDR1 KGHDR and CDR2 SFDVKD. CDR3 length: 16 amino acids. The CDR3 is CATSDSRGAYQETQYF. Here the CDR3 DNA reads TGTGCCACCAGTGATTCGCGGGGGGCGTACCAAGAGACCCAGTACTTC.

In this sample, this clonotype turned up many times. The rearrangement links TRBV19 to TRBJ2-2; no definite D call. Germline CDR1 LNHDA, CDR2 SQIVND (reference sequence). This CDR3 comprises 16 residues. Trimming took 5 bases from V and 4 from J, leaving 17 bases between them. The CDR3, as DNA: TGTGCCAGTAGTCCCACTGGATCAGCCATCACCGGGGAGCTGTTTTTT. The encoded protein is CASSPTGSAITGELFF.

The rearrangement links TRBV9 to TRBJ2-7, with a tentative D call TRBD1 (6 bases). This CDR3 is built from 16 residues. The V gene's germline CDR1 is SGDLS and CDR2 YYNGEE. Trimming removed 4 bases from V and 1 base from J, with 18 bases in between. The CDR3 DNA sequence: TGTGCCAGCAGCTCATCTCGGACAGCAATTTCCTACGAGCAGTACGTC. Translated: CASSSSRTAISYEQYV.

This clonotype was detected only once. V and J are TRBV21-1 and TRBJ2-1; the table's D call TRBD1 went unverified against the DNA. TRBV21-1 counts as a pseudogene. The CDR3 covers 15 residues. For the CDR3, the DNA is TGTGCCAGCAGCAAAGCCGGGACAGTTTACAATGAGCAGTTCTTC. This encodes CASSKAGTVYNEQFF.

This clonotype occurred many times. This chain links TRBV18 with TRBJ2-7, with a tentative D call TRBD1 (5 bases). The germline V gene has CDR1 KGHSH and CDR2 LQKENI. This CDR3 spans 12 amino acids. V was cut by 5 bases and J by 2 bases, with 7 bases left in between. In DNA form, the CDR3 reads TGTGCCAGCTCAGAACAGGCCTACGAGCAGTACTTC. Encoded protein: CASSEQAYEQYF.

This clonotype appeared many times. The chain couples TRBV20-1 to TRBJ1-6, with no clear D. Trimming cost V 5 bases and J 6 bases, with 14 bases left between them. This CDR3 has 14 residues. Germline CDR1 DFQATT, CDR2 SNEGSKA (reference sequence). CDR3 sequence (DNA): TGCAGTGCTTCGATTTCTACCCTTAATTCACCCCTCCACTTT. Its translation: CSASISTLNSPLHF.

This clonotype has more than one count but fewer than ten. CDR3 region: CASSLQGAYNEQFF. CDR3 nucleotides: TGCGCCAGCAGCTTACAGGGGGCATACAATGAGCAGTTCTTC. V gene TRBV5-1 combines with J gene TRBJ2-1, with 9 bases matching TRBD1. The CDR3 runs 14 residues. The V gene's germline CDR1 is SGHRS and CDR2 YFSETQ. Trimming took 2 bases from V and 4 from J; bases not matched to a gene: 1.

This clonotype has more than one count but fewer than ten. The rearrangement joins TRBV3-1 to TRBJ2-1; TRBD2 agrees at 7 bases. V lost 7 bases to trimming and J lost 9 bases; unmatched junction nucleotides: 6. Germline loops: CDR1 LGHDT, CDR2 YNNKEL (reference sequence). The CDR3 is 12 residues long. The CDR3: CASTSPGGEQFF. The DNA for the CDR3 is TGTGCCAGCACCTCGCCGGGGGGTGAGCAGTTCTTC.

The J gene is TRBJ1-2, the V gene TRBV7-9; D unclear. The CDR3 extends over 14 amino acids. Trimming removed 2 bases from V and 3 bases from J, with 10 bases in between. CDR1 is SEHNR and CDR2 is FQNEAQ in the germline V gene (reference sequence). Here the CDR3 reads CASSLSRDYYGYTF. The CDR3 DNA sequence: TGTGCCAGCAGCTTAAGTCGGGATTACTATGGCTACACCTTC.

The table lists this clonotype with many counts. V gene TRBV29-1 combines with J gene TRBJ1-1; D unresolved. Trimming removed 4 bases at V and 1 base at J, with 10 bases between. This CDR3 has 13 residues. The germline gives CDR1 SQVTM, CDR2 ANQGSEA. The chain's CDR3 is CSVGVQANTEAFF. CDR3 DNA sequence: TGCAGCGTTGGGGTTCAGGCGAACACTGAAGCTTTCTTT.

This clonotype appeared once. This chain uses TRBV27 with TRBJ2-7, with unresolved D. This CDR3 spans 16 amino acids. V dropped 3 bases and J dropped 3 bases, with 18 bases sitting between them. The germline gives CDR1 MNHEY, CDR2 SMNVEV (reference sequence). CDR3 protein: CASSFRGRPSFYEQYF. DNA for the CDR3: TGTGCCAGCAGTTTCCGAGGCCGACCCTCTTTCTACGAGCAGTACTTC.

V and J are TRBV4-3 and TRBJ2-1, with 7 bases that match TRBD1. The germline V gene encodes CDR1 LGHNA and CDR2 YSLEER. V lost 0 bases to trimming and J lost 0 bases; unmatched junction nucleotides: 11. The CDR3 consists of 19 residues. The CDR3 DNA follows: TGCGCCAGCAGCCAAGATCACCACGACAGGGCTGGCTCCTACAATGAGCAGTTCTTC. This encodes CASSQDHHDRAGSYNEQFF.

This clonotype came up many times. V gene TRBV6-5 combines with J gene TRBJ1-6, with D possibly TRBD1 on 6 matching bases. Germline assignment: CDR1 MNHEY and CDR2 SVGAGI. The CDR3 contains 16 residues. V dropped 6 bases and J dropped 5 bases, with 17 bases sitting between them. The CDR3 DNA reads TGTGCCAGCAGCCTACGGCTCGGGGGCGATAATTCACCCCTCCACTTT. Translation: CASSLRLGGDNSPLHF.

V and J are TRBV7-9 and TRBJ2-4; D unclear. The V and J ends lost 7 bases and 3 bases respectively, with 7 bases between them. This CDR3 is built from 12 residues. CDR1 and CDR2 (germline): SEHNR, FQNEAQ (reference sequence). DNA for the CDR3: TGTGCCAGCACCGACGACAAAAACATTCAGTACTTC. This sequence encodes CASTDDKNIQYF.

This clonotype has only a few counts. V is TRBV12-3 or TRBV12-4 and J is TRBJ2-4; a possible D gene is TRBD2 (6 bases). V dropped 5 bases and J dropped 9 bases, with 14 bases sitting between them. The CDR3 loop spans 13 amino acids. Written as DNA, the CDR3 is TGTGCCAGCAGTCAAGGAGGGATGGGCATTCAGTACTTC. This translates into CASSQGGMGIQYF.

The table lists this clonotype with many counts. Its ends do not fully match the called genes, so a read error is possible. The rearrangement uses TRBV7-9 and TRBJ1-5, with no clear D. Germline V gene sequence: CDR1 SEHNR, CDR2 FQNEAQ (reference sequence). This CDR3 region has 15 residues. Here the CDR3 reads CASSVAGNSNQPQHF. DNA for the CDR3: TGTGCCAGCAGCGTAGCCGGTAATAGCAATCAGCCCCAGCATTTT.